What follows are 16 T cell receptor beta chains derived from one specimen sequenced in a study of tumor-infiltrating lymphocytes in primary liver carcinoma. RNA isolated from unsorted whole blood supplied the blood RNA, with germline DNA also extracted. Researchers generated TCR beta cDNA from around 510 ng of total RNA, relying on a constant-region primer. Investigators got TCR beta libraries out of three nested multiplex PCR rounds, done with slightly modified ARM-PCR. TRBV1-TRBV30 forward primers paired with a C-beta reverse primer drove the first two PCR rounds, approximately 11 cycles each. TCRdb redid the calling of the multiplex PCR reads with MiXCR, one entry per CDR3 protein. The sample contains some 200,000 distinct CDR3 sequences, approximately 65% of which appear only once. The sequenced material came from peripheral blood. The source is a woman aged 55-70 years with primary liver carcinoma and hepatitis B virus infection.

A few counts support this clonotype. The chain has TRBV5-1 and TRBJ1-4; TRBD1 is a possible D gene (5 bases). The V gene lost 1 base and the J gene lost 12 bases, with 22 bases spanning the gap. This CDR3 comprises 16 residues. Germline values: CDR1 SGHRS, CDR2 YFSETQ. The CDR3 DNA sequence: TGCGCCAGCAGCTTGACCCCTCGGGACCCAGGTGGGGAACTGTTTTTT. Its translation is CASSLTPRDPGGELFF.

This clonotype was seen a handful of times. This chain links TRBV28 with TRBJ2-7, with TRBD2 matching over 7 bases. The junction had 5 bases not matched to a gene; V was cut back by 6 bases and J by 3 bases. The CDR3 contains 13 residues. CDR1 and CDR2 from the germline V gene are MDHEN and SYDVKM. DNA for the CDR3: TGTGCCAGCAGGCTAGCGGAGGACTACGAGCAGTACTTC. It is translated as CASRLAEDYEQYF.

This rearrangement joins TRBV29-1 to TRBJ2-5; D is possibly TRBD1 (5 bases). V lost 8 bases and J lost 2, with 15 bases in between. CDR1 and CDR2 from the germline V gene are SQVTM and ANQGSEA. CDR3 length equals 13 residues. The CDR3 nucleotides read TGCAGCACCCCAGGGTTTATGCAAGAGACCCAGTACTTC. This codes for CSTPGFMQETQYF. Drawing the rest from reference TRBV29-1 and TRBJ2-5, the complete variable domain is SAVISQKPSRDICQRGTSLTIQCQVDSQVTMMFWYRQQPGQSLTLIATANQGSEATYESGFVIDKFPISRPNLTFSTLTVSNMSPEDSSIYLCSTPGFMQETQYFGPGTRLLVL.

This clonotype was observed at least ten times. The CDR3 loop reads CASRGLAGTQYF. CDR3 DNA sequence: TGTGCCAGCAGAGGACTAGCCGGTACGCAGTATTTT. The V and J genes are TRBV12-3 or TRBV12-4 and TRBJ2-3; 8 nucleotides agree with TRBD2. CDR3 size: 12 residues. With 6 bases clipped from V and 8 bases from J, the junction kept 4 bases outside the gene matches.

Worth noting for this clonotype: Given the absence of the conserved phenylalanine or tryptophan at the CDR3 end, a read error is likely. The DNA is omitted, as the CDR3 cannot be located on it reliably, and the CDR3 follows TCRdb's listing. The chain recombines TRBV11-2 with TRBJ2-7; whether TRBD2, the table's D call, matches the DNA was not checked. The CDR3 length equals 10 residues, ends included. Germline CDR1 is SGHAT and CDR2 is FQNNGV. The CDR3: CASSLDLGAG.

This clonotype was picked up a small number of times. The chain carries TRBV4-1 and TRBJ2-7; 9 bases map to TRBD1. The CDR3 loop spans 15 amino acids. V lost 2 bases, J lost 4 bases, and 6 bases stayed unmatched. From germline, CDR1 is MGHRA and CDR2 YSYEKL. DNA for the CDR3: TGCGCCAGCAGCCAACCCGGGACAGGGCAGTACGAGCAGTACTTC. This encodes CASSQPGTGQYEQYF.

DNA for the CDR3: TGTGCCTGGAGTGTGGTAGAAGAGACCCAGTACTTC. It encodes CAWSVVEETQYF. The chain carries TRBV30 and TRBJ2-5; D not certain. Germline V gene data show CDR1 as GTSNPN and CDR2 as SVGIG (reference sequence). Trimming pared 0 bases from V and 3 bases from J, leaving 5 bases between. The CDR3 loop spans 12 amino acids. Full variable domain (rest looked up from reference TRBV30 and TRBJ2-5): SQTIHQWPATLVQPVGSPLSLECTVEGTSNPNLYWYRQAAGRGLQLLFYSVGIGQISSEVPQNLSASRPQDRQFILSSKKLLLSDSGFYLCAWSVVEETQYFGPGTRLLVL.

This sequence joins TRBV29-1 and TRBJ2-1; D is ambiguous. CDR3 length: 13 amino acids. Germline V gives CDR1 SQVTM, CDR2 ANQGSEA. The CDR3 DNA is TGCAATGTTGTCCGAACCCAGCAAAATGAGCAGTTCTTC. Encoded protein: CNVVRTQQNEQFF.

In its sample, this clonotype was seen a few times. The chain joins TRBV7-8 to TRBJ1-2, with D perhaps TRBD1 (5 bases). V shed 5 bases and J shed 3 bases, with 13 bases lying between them. The CDR3 length is 14 residues. The germline CDR1 and CDR2 sequences are SGHVS and FQNEAQ. CDR3 residues: CASSEYGTDYGYTF. The CDR3 region has the DNA TGTGCCAGCAGCGAGTACGGGACTGACTATGGCTACACCTTC.

V gene TRBV21-1 combines with J gene TRBJ2-1; no DNA check was done on the table's D call, TRBD1. TRBV21-1 is tagged as a pseudogene. The CDR3 is 14 residues long. CDR3 in amino acids: CATIRDKSYNEQFF. CDR3 bases: TGTGCCACCATACGGGACAAATCCTACAATGAGCAGTTCTTC.

The CDR3 here is CASSEAGTGDTQYF. CDR3 coding DNA: TGCGCCAGCAGTGAGGCGGGAACAGGAGATACGCAGTATTTT. The chain employs TRBV10-1 and TRBJ2-3; maybe TRBD2 (6 bases). The CDR3 has 14 residues. The germline V gene encodes CDR1 WNHNN and CDR2 SYGVQD (reference sequence). The ends were cut back, 2 bases at V and 5 bases at J, with 11 bases in the middle.

This clonotype was picked up many times. The rearrangement links TRBV29-1 to TRBJ1-1, with 8 bases lining up with TRBD1. The trim removed 5 bases at V and 6 bases at J, leaving 8 bases unmatched. The germline V gene encodes CDR1 SQVTM and CDR2 ANQGSEA. CDR3 length: 13 residues. CDR3: CSVYGTGGSEAFF. For the CDR3, the DNA is TGCAGCGTTTACGGGACAGGAGGATCTGAAGCTTTCTTT.

This clonotype came up once. A single base separates this from a much larger clone, so it may be a read error. The CDR3 region is CASGLPRDRGHEQYF. The CDR3 DNA reads TGTGCTAGTGGTTTGCCTCGGGACAGGGGGCACGAGCAGTACTTC. V usage is TRBV12-5 and J usage is TRBJ2-7; 12 bases fit TRBD1. The CDR3 is 15 residues long. The germline V gene has CDR1 LGHNT and CDR2 FRNRAP. Trimming removed 2 bases from V and 5 bases from J; junction bases left unmatched: 4.

In regard to this clonotype: A much larger clonotype is one base distant, so this may be a read error. The genes are TRBV6-6 and TRBJ1-3; D gene uncertain. Per the germline V gene, CDR1 is MNHNY and CDR2 is SVGAGI (reference sequence). CDR3 size: 11 residues. The chain's CDR3 is CTSTELNTIYF. CDR3 in DNA: TGTACCAGCACCGAATTAAACACCATATATTTT.

In this sample, this clonotype turned up a few times. V and J are TRBV11-1 and TRBJ2-1, with D hard to call. This CDR3 contains 12 residues. Germline V lookup: CDR1 SGHAT, CDR2 FQDESV (reference sequence). V was clipped by 4 bases and J by 14 bases, with 15 bases between them. The CDR3 here is CASSSPGRVKFF. For the CDR3, the DNA is TGTGCCAGCAGCTCCCCCGGACGCGTTAAGTTCTTC.

The chain is built from TRBV30 and TRBJ1-2; D is undetermined. From germline, CDR1 is GTSNPN and CDR2 SVGIG (reference sequence). Trimming pared 1 base from V and 13 bases from J, leaving 10 bases between. This CDR3 contains 10 residues. Written as DNA, the CDR3 is TGTGCCTGGAGTGGGGCCGGGTTCACCTTC. Protein product: CAWSGAGFTF.